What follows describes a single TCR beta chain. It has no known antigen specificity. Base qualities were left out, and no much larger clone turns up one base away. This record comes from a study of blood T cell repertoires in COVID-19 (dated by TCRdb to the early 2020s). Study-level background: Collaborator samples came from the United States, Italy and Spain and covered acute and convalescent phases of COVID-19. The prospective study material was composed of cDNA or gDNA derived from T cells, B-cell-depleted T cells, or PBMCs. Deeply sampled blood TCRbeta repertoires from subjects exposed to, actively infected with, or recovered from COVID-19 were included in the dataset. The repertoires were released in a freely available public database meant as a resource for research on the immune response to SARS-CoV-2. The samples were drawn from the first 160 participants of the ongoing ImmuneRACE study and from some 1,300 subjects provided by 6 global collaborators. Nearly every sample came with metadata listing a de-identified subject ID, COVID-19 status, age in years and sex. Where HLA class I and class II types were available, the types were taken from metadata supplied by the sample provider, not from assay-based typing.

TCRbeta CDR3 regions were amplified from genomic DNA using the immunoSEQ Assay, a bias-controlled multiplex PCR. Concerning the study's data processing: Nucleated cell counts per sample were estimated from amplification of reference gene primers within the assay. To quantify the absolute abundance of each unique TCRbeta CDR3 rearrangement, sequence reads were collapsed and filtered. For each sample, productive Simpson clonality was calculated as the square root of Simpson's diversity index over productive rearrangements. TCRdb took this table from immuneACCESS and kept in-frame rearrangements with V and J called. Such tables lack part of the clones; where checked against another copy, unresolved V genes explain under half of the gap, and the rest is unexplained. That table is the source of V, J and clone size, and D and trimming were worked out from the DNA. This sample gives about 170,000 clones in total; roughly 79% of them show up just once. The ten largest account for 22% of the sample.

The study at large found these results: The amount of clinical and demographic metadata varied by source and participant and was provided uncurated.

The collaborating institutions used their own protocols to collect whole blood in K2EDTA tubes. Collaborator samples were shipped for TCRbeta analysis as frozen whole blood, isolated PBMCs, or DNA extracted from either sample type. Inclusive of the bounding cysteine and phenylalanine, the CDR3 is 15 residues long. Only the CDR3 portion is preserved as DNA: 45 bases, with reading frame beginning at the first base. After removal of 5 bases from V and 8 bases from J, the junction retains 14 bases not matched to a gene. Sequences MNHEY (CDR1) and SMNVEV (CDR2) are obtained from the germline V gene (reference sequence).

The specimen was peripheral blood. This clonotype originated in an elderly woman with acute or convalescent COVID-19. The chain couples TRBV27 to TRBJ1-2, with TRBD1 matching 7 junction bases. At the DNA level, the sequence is TGTGCCAGCAGTGGTCGGACAGGACTAACTATGGGCTACACCTTC. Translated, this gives CASSGRTGLTMGYTF.